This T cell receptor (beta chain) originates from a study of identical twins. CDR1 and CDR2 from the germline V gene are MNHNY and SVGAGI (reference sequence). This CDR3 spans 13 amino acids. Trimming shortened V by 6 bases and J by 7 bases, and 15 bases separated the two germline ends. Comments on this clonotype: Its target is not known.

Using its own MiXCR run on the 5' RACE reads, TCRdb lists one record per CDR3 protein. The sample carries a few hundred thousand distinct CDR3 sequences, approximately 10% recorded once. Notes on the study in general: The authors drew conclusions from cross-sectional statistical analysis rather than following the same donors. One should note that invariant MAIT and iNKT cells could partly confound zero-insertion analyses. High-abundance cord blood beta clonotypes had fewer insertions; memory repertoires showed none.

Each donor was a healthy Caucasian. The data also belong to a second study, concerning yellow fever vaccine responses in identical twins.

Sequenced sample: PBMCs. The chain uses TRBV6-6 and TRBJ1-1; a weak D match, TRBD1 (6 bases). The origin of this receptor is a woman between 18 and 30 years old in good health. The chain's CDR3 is CASRLPQGLEAFF. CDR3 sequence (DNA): TGTGCCAGCAGGCTTCCTCAGGGGCTTGAAGCTTTCTTT.